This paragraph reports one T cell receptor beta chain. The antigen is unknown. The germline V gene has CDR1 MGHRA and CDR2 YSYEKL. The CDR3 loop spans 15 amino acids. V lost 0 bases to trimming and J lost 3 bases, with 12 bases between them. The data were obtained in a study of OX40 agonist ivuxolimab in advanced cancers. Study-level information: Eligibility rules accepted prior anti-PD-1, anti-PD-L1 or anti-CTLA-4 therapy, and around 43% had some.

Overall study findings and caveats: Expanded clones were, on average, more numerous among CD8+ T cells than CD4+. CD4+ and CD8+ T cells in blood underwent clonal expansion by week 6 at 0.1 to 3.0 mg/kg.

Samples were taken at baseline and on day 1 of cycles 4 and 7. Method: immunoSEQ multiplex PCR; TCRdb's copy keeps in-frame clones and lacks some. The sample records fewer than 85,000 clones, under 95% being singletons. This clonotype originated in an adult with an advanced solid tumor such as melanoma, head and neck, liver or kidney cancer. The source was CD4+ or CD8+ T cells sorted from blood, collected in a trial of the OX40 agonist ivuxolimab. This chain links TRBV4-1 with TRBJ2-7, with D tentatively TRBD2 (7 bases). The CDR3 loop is CASSQEGGGHYEQYF. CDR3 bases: TGCGCCAGCAGCCAAGAGGGAGGGGGACACTACGAGCAGTACTTC.